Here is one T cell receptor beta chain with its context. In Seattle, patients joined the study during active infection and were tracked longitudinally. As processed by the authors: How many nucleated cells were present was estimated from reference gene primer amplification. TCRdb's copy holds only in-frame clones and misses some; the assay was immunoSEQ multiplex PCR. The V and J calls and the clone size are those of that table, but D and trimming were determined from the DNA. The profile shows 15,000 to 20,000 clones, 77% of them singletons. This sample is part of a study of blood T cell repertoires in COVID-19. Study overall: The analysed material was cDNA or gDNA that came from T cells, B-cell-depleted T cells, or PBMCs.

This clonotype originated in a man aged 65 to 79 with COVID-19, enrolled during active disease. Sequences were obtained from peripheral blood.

The CDR3 region has the DNA TGTGCCAGTAGTAGGACAGGGCCCGGGGAGCAGTTCTTC. It is translated as CASSRTGPGEQFF. This rearrangement joins TRBV19 to TRBJ2-1; 8 nucleotides agree with TRBD1. J was trimmed by 10 bases and V by 4 bases; bases with no gene match: 6. The germline gives CDR1 LNHDA, CDR2 SQIVND (reference sequence). The CDR3 is 13 amino acids.